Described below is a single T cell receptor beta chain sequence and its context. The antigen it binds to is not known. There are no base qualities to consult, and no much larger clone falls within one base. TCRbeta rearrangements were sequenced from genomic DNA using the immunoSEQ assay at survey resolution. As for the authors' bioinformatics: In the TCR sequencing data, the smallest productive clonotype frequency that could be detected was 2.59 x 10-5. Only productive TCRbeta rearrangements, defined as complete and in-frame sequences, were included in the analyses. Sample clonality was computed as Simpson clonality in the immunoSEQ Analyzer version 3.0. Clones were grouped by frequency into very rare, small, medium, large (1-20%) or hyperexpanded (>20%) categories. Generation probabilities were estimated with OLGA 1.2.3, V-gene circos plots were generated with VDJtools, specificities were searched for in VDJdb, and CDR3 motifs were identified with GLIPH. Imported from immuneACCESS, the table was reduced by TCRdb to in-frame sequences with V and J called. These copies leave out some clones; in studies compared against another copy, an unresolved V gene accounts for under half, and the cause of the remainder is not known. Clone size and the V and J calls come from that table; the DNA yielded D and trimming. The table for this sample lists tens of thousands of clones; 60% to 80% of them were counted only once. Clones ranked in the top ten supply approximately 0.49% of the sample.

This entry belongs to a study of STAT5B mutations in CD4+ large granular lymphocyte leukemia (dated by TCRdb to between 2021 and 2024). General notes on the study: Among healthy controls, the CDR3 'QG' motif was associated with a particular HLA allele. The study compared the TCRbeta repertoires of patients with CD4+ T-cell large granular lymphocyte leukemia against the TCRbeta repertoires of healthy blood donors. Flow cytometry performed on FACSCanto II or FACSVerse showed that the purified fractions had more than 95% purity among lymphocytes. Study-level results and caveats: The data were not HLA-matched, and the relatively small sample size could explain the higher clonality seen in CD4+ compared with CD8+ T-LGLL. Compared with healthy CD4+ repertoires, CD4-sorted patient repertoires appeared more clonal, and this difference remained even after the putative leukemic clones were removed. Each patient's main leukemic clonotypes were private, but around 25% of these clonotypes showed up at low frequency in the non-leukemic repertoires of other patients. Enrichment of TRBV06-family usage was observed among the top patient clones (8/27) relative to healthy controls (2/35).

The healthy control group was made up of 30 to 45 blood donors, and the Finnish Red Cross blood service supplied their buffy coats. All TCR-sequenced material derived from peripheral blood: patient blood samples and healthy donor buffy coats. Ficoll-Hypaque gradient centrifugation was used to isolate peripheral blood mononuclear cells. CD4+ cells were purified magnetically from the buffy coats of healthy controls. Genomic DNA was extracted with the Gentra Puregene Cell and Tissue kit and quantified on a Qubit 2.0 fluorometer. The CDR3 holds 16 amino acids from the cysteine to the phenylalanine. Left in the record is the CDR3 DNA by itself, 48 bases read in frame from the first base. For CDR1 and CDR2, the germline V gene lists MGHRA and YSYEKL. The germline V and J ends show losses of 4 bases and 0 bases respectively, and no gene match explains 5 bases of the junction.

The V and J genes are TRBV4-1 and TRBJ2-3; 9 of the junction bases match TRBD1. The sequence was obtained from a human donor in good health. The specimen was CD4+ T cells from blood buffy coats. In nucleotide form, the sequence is TGCGCCAGCAGCCGAGGGACAGGGCCTAGCACAGATACGCAGTATTTT. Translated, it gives CASSRGTGPSTDTQYF.